This TCR beta chain was observed in a study of cytomegalovirus exposure and HLA in healthy donors. CDR1 and CDR2 (germline): SGHTA, FQGNSA. V gave up 6 bases and J gave up 2 bases; unmatched junction bases: 4. This CDR3 region has 14 residues. Primers for the PCR totalled 60 Vbeta and 13 Jbeta. Here immunoSEQ multiplex PCR was the method, and the copy in TCRdb shows in-frame clones only, minus some. The sample lists about 86,000 clones, about 76% seen once, with approximately 14% in the top ten. The sequencing input was PBMCs. This receptor was identified in a woman in her thirties or forties in good health and CMV-seropositive. The chain employs TRBV7-2 and TRBJ2-7, with TRBD2 identical over 10 bases. CDR3 sequence reads: CASSKLAGPYEQYF. For the CDR3, the DNA is TGTGCCAGCAGTAAACTAGCGGGACCCTACGAGCAGTACTTC.